These T cell receptor beta chains were read from a single sample in a study of cytomegalovirus exposure and HLA in healthy donors. Profiling relied on immunoSEQ multiplex PCR, and the TCRdb table lists in-frame clones only, not all of them. This sample has under 250,000 clones, with roughly 85% found just once. The source material was PBMCs. These receptors all come from a woman aged 18-35 years in good health and CMV-seronegative. The CDR3 runs from the conserved cysteine through the conserved F or W. The D gene is left open where the match is weak. Clone size is stated in some rows and not others, as once, few, many or a class when expanded.

d_call	v_call	j_call	clone_size	cdr3_aa	cdr3_nt
-	TRBV28	TRBJ1-5	few	CASSLLSQPQHF	TGTGCCAGCAGTTTATTATCTCAGCCCCAGCATTTT
-	TRBV7-9	TRBJ2-7	-	CASSHESTSSYEQYF	TGTGCCAGCAGCCATGAATCGACTAGCTCCTACGAGCAGTACTTC
-	TRBV5-1	TRBJ1-1	-	CASSLSGTPEAFF	TGCGCCAGCAGCTTATCCGGGACGCCCGAAGCTTTCTTT
-	TRBV5-1	TRBJ1-1	-	CASSLAGSMRNTEAFF	TGCGCCAGCAGCTTGGCCGGGTCGATGAGGAACACTGAAGCTTTCTTT
-	TRBV29-1	TRBJ2-7	-	CSVDRGSKYEQYF	TGCAGCGTTGATCGCGGGTCTAAATACGAGCAGTACTTC
TRBD1	TRBV7-9	TRBJ1-4	-	CASSPRGGTVNEKLFF	TGTGCCAGCAGCCCCCGAGGGGGGACAGTTAATGAAAAACTGTTTTTT
-	TRBV27	TRBJ1-1	-	CASSLRGSTEAFF	TGTGCCAGCAGTTTACGGGGGTCCACTGAAGCTTTCTTT
TRBD2	TRBV5-1	TRBJ2-1	-	CASSLARASGVYNEQFF	TGCGCCAGCAGCTTGGCGCGGGCTAGCGGGGTTTACAATGAGCAGTTCTTC
TRBD1	TRBV27	TRBJ2-7	many	CASRRGQFYEQYF	TGTGCCAGCAGACGGGGACAGTTCTACGAGCAGTACTTC
-	TRBV28	TRBJ1-2	once	CGSGPRMRGYTF	TGTGGCTCCGGCCCCCGTATGAGAGGCTACACCTTC
TRBD2	TRBV27	TRBJ2-3	-	CASSSIRLAGPDTQYF	TGTGCCAGCAGTTCCATTCGACTAGCGGGCCCAGATACGCAGTATTTT
-	TRBV5-4	TRBJ2-7	-	CASSDASRSYEQYF	TGTGCCAGCAGCGACGCCTCGAGATCCTACGAGCAGTACTTC
-	TRBV4-1	TRBJ1-4	once	CASSQGAPAGTNEKLFF	TGCGCCAGCAGCCAAGGGGCACCGGCAGGGACTAATGAAAAACTGTTTTTT
TRBD1	TRBV30	TRBJ1-4	-	CAAGQGVEKLFF	TGTGCTGCGGGACAGGGAGTTGAAAAACTGTTTTTT
-	TRBV2	TRBJ2-2	once	CARTNAQGGGTGELFF	TGTGCCAGGACCAATGCTCAGGGGGGTGGCACCGGGGAGCTGTTTTTT
-	TRBV6-6	TRBJ1-1	-	CASYRGVGTEAFF	TGTGCCTCTTACCGGGGTGTAGGGACTGAAGCTTTCTTT
-	TRBV5-4	TRBJ2-1	-	CASRPGLAGDEQFF	TGTGCCAGCCGGCCCGGGCTAGCTGGGGATGAGCAGTTCTTC
TRBD2	TRBV15	TRBJ2-5	-	CATSPSGGARETQYF	TGTGCCACCAGCCCTAGCGGGGGGGCCCGAGAGACCCAGTACTTC
-	TRBV5-4	TRBJ1-5	-	CASRIEQPQHF	TGTGCCAGCAGGATCGAGCAGCCCCAGCATTTT
-	TRBV9	TRBJ2-1	-	CASSAPARYYEQFF	TGTGCCAGCAGCGCCCCGGCCCGCTATTATGAGCAGTTCTTC
TRBD1	TRBV29-1	TRBJ2-1	-	CSAQGAREQFF	TGCAGCGCACAGGGGGCTAGGGAGCAGTTCTTC
TRBD2	TRBV11-2	TRBJ2-7	-	CASSFRDYRAYEQYF	TGTGCCAGCAGCTTCCGGGACTATCGTGCCTACGAGCAGTACTTC
-	TRBV6-5	TRBJ2-7	-	CASSYSRGMQYF	TGTGCCAGCAGTTACTCGAGAGGGATGCAGTACTTC
-	TRBV10-3	TRBJ1-1	-	CATSRQGNTEAFF	TGTGCCACCTCACGCCAGGGAAACACTGAAGCTTTCTTT
-	TRBV30	TRBJ1-5	-	CAWSGGFDQPQHF	TGTGCCTGGAGTGGGGGGTTCGATCAGCCCCAGCATTTT
-	TRBV7-6	TRBJ2-2	-	CASSPSRRENTGELFF	TGTGCCAGCAGCCCCTCTCGGCGGGAGAACACCGGGGAGCTGTTTTTT
-	TRBV2	TRBJ1-3	-	CASSERGPGNTIYF	TGTGCCAGCAGTGAACGGGGGCCTGGAAACACCATATATTTT